Following are 2 T cell receptor beta chains from one sample sequenced in a study of blood T cell repertoires in COVID-19. Sequenced by immunoSEQ multiplex PCR; TCRdb stores in-frame clones only, minus some. The sample includes about 150,000 clones, about four fifths of them seen just once. The sample was PBMCs or T cells enriched from blood (not recorded which). The source of these receptors is a woman aged 45-65 years who had been exposed to COVID-19.

This clone occurred a few times. The chain joins TRBV7-9 to TRBJ2-1; D perhaps matches TRBD2 (5 bases). The CDR3 runs to 15 residues. V was shortened by 11 bases and J by 2 bases, with 19 bases between the two germline ends. Per germline, CDR1 SEHNR and CDR2 FQNEAQ (reference sequence). This CDR3 reads CASLAPRVPYNEQFF. The DNA for the CDR3 is TGTGCCTCTCTAGCCCCTCGGGTCCCCTACAATGAGCAGTTCTTC. Drawing the rest from reference TRBV7-9 and TRBJ2-1, the complete variable domain is DTGVSQNPRHKITKRGQNVTFRCDPISEHNRLYWYRQTLGQGPEFLTYFQNEAQLEKSRLLSDRFSAERPKGSFSTLEIQRTEQGDSAMYLCASLAPRVPYNEQFFGPGTRLTVL.

The chain links TRBV20-1 to TRBJ2-1; D unclear. Trimming left V 6 bases short and J 5 bases short, with 5 bases between. The germline V gene encodes CDR1 DFQATT and CDR2 SNEGSKA (reference sequence). CDR3 length: 10 residues. The DNA of the CDR3 is TGCAGTGCCCACAACAATGAGCAGTTCTTC. Protein: CSAHNNEQFF.